Described below is a single T cell receptor (beta chain) sequence and its context. The libraries of TRB cDNA were constructed through 5' RACE using UMI labels. TCRdb reprocessed the 5' RACE reads, keeping one entry per CDR3 protein, no DNA. The table lists under 75,000 distinct CDR3 sequences, with 3.5% to 5% in the top ten. The entry originates in a study of CXCR3-negative and CXCR3-positive naive CD8 T cells. Germline-derived CDR1 and CDR2 are SQVTM and ANQGSEA. The length of the CDR3 is 13 residues. The source is a human donor in good health. Some clones in this sample may be carry-over from other donors' samples. The V call is TRBV29-1, the J call TRBJ1-1; without DNA, the TCRdb call of TRBD1 cannot be checked. The sequenced sample consisted of naive CXCR3- CD8+ T cells from blood. Subset meaning: CD45RO-CCR7+CD27+CD95- naive CD8+ T cells lacking CXCR3 (TNR3-). Here the CDR3 reads CSAQQGSYTEAFF.